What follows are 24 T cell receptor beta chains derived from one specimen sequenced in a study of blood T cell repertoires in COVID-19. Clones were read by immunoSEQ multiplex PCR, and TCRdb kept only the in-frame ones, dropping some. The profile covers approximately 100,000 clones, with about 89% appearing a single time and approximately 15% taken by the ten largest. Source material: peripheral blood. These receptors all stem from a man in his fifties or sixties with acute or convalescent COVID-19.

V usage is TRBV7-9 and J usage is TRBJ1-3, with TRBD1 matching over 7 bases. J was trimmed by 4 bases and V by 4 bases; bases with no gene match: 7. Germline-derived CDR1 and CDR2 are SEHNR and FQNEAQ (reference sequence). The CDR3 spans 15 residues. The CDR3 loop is CASSSGQVWGNTIYF. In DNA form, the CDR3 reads TGTGCCAGCAGCTCCGGACAGGTCTGGGGAAACACCATATATTTT.

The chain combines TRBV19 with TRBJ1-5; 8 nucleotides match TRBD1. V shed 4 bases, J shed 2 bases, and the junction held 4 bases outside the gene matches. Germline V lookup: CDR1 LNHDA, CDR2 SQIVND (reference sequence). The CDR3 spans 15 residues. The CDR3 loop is CASSKDRVGNQPQHF. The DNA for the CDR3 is TGTGCCAGTAGTAAGGACAGGGTTGGCAATCAGCCCCAGCATTTT.

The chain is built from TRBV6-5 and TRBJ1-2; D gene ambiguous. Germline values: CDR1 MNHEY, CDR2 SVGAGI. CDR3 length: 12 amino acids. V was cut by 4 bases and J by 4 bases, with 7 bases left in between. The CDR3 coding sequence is TGTGCCAGCAGTTCGGGAGTCTATGGCTACACCTTC. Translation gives CASSSGVYGYTF.

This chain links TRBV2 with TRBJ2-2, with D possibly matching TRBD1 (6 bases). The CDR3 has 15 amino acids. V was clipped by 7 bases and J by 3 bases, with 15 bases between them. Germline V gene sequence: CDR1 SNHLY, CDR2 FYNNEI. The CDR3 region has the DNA TGTGCCAGCAACCAACAGGGAATCCACACCGGGGAGCTGTTTTTT. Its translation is CASNQQGIHTGELFF.

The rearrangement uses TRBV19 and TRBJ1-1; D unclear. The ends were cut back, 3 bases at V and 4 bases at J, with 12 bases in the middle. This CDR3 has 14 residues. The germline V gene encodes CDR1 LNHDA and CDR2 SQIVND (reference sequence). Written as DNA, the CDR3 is TGTGCCAGTAGTATGGCCGGGGAAGGCACTGAAGCTTTCTTT. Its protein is CASSMAGEGTEAFF.

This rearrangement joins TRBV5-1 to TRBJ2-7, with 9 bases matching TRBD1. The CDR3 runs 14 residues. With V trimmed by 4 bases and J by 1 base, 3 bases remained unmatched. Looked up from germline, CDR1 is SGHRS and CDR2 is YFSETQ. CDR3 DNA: TGCGCCAGCAGCCAGGGACAGGGTTCCTACGAGCAGTACTTC. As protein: CASSQGQGSYEQYF. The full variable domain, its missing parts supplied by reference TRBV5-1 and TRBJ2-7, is KAGVTQTPRYLIKTRGQQVTLSCSPISGHRSVSWYQQTPGQGLQFLFEYFSETQRNKGNFPGRFSGRQFSNSRSEMNVSTLELGDSALYLCASSQGQGSYEQYFGPGTRLTVT.

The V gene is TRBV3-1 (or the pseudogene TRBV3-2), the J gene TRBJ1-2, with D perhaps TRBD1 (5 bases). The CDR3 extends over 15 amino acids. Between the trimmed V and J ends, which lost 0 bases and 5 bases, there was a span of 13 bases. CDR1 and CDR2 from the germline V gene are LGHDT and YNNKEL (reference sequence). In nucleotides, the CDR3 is TGTGCCAGCAGCCAAGATCAGGGAATCGGGTATGGCTACACCTTC. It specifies CASSQDQGIGYGYTF.

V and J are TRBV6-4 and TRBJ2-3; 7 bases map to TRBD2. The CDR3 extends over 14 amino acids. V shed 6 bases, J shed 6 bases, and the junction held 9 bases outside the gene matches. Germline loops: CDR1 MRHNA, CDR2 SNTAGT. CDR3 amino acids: CASSTGGFRDTQYF. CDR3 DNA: TGTGCCAGCAGCACCGGGGGGTTCAGGGATACGCAGTATTTT.

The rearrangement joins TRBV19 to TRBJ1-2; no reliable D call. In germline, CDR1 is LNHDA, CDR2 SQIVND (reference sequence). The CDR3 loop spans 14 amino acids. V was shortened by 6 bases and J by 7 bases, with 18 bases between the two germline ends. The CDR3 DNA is TGTGCCAGTAGCCGGGCCAGCTTGACTATTGGCTACACCTTC. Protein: CASSRASLTIGYTF.

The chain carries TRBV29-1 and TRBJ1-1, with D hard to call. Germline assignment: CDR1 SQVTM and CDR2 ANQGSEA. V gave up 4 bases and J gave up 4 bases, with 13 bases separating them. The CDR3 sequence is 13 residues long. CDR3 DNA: TGCAGCGTTGTGGGAGCCTGGGGCACTGAAGCTTTCTTT. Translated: CSVVGAWGTEAFF.

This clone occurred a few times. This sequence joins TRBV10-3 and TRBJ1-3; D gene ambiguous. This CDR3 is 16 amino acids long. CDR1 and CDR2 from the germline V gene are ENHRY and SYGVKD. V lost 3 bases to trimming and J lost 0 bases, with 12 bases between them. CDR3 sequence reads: CAISEWETLSGNTIYF. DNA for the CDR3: TGTGCCATCAGTGAATGGGAGACACTCTCTGGAAACACCATATATTTT.

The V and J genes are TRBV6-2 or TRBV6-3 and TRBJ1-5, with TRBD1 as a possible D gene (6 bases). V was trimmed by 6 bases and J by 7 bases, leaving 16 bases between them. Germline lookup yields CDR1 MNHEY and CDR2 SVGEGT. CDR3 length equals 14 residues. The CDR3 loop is CASSLQGPRQPQHF. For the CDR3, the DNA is TGTGCCAGCAGCCTTCAGGGGCCCCGGCAGCCCCAGCATTTT.

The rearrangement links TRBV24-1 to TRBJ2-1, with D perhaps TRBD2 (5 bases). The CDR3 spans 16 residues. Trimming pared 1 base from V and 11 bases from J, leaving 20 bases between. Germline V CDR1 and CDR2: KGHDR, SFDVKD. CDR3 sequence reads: CATSDFFRGLSSKQFF. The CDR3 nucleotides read TGTGCCACCAGTGATTTCTTCCGGGGTTTGAGCTCGAAGCAGTTCTTC.

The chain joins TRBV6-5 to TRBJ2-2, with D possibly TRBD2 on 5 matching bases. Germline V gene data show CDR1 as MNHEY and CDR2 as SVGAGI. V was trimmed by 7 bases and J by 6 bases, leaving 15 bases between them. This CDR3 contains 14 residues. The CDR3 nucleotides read TGTGCCAGCACTGCTAGCCATCGGGCCGGGGAGCTGTTTTTT. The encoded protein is CASTASHRAGELFF.

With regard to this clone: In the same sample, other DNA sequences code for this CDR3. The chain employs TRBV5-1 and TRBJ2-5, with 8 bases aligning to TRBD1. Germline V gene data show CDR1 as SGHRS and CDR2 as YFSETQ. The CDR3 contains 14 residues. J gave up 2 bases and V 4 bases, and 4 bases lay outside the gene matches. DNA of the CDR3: TGCGCCAGCAGCCTCCGGGACAGGCAAGAGACCCAGTACTTC. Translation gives CASSLRDRQETQYF. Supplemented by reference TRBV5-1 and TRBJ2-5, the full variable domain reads KAGVTQTPRYLIKTRGQQVTLSCSPISGHRSVSWYQQTPGQGLQFLFEYFSETQRNKGNFPGRFSGRQFSNSRSEMNVSTLELGDSALYLCASSLRDRQETQYFGPGTRLLVL.

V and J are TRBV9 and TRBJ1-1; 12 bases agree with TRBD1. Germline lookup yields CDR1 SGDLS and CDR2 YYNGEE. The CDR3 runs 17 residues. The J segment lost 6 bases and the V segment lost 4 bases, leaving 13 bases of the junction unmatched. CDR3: CASSILGGDRGRPEAFF. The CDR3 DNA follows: TGTGCCAGCAGCATCTTAGGAGGGGACAGGGGGCGGCCTGAAGCTTTCTTT.

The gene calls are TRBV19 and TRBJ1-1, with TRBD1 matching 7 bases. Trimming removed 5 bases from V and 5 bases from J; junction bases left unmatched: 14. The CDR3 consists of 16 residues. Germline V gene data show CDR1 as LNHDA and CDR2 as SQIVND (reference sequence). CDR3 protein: CASSSGKQGSVTEAFF. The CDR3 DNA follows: TGTGCCAGTAGTTCCGGAAAACAGGGGAGCGTAACTGAAGCTTTCTTT.

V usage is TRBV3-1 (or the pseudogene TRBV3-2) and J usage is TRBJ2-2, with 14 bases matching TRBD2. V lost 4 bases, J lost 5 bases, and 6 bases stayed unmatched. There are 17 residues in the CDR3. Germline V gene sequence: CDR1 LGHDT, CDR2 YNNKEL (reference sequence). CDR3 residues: CASSLRGTSGGTGELFF. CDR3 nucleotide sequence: TGTGCCAGCAGCCTCCGAGGGACTAGCGGGGGTACCGGGGAGCTGTTTTTT.

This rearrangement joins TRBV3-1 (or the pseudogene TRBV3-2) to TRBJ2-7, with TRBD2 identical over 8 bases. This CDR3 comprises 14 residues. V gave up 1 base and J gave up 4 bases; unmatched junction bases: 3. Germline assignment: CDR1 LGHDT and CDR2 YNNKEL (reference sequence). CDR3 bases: TGTGCCAGCAGCCAAGCCGGACTAGCTTACGAGCAGTACTTC. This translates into CASSQAGLAYEQYF.

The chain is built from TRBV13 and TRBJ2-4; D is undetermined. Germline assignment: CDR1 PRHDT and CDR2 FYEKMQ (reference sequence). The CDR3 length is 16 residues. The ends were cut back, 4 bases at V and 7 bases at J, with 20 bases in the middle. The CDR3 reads CASSSQLGYARNIQYF. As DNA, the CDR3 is TGTGCCAGCAGCTCACAACTCGGCTATGCGAGGAACATTCAGTACTTC.

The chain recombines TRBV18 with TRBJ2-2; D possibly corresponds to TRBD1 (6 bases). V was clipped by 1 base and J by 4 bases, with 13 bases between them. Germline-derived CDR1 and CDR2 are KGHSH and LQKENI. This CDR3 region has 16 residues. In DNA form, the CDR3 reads TGTGCCAGCTCACCACAGAGCACAGGGCCCACCGGGGAGCTGTTTTTT. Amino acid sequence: CASSPQSTGPTGELFF.

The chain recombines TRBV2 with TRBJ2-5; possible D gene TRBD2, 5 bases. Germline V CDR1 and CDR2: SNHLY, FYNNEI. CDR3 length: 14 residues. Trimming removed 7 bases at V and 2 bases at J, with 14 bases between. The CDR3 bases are TGTGCCAGCACCCAGCGGACGGTACAAGAGACCCAGTACTTC. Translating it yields CASTQRTVQETQYF.

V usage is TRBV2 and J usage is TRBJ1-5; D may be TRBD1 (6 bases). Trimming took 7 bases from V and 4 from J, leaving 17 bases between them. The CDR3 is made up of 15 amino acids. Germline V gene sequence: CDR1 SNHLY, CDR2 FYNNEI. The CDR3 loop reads CASKGDLGANQPQHF. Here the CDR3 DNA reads TGTGCCAGCAAGGGGGATTTGGGGGCTAATCAGCCCCAGCATTTT.

The CDR3 DNA sequence: TGTGCCAGCAGTCGGAGACTAGTCCCCTACGAGCAGTACTTC. Translating it yields CASSRRLVPYEQYF. The chain uses TRBV28 and TRBJ2-7; maybe TRBD2 (6 bases). Looked up from germline, CDR1 is MDHEN and CDR2 is SYDVKM. V was pared by 5 bases and J by 2 bases, with 13 bases between. The length of the CDR3 is 14 residues.